This T cell receptor beta chain was sequenced in a study of cytomegalovirus exposure and HLA in healthy donors. Study context: Among fewer than 500 genotyped donors, around 80% fell in the Caucasian-associated ancestry cluster.

PCR amplification relied on 60 Vbeta primers (plus 13 Jbeta primers). Produced via immunoSEQ multiplex PCR; TCRdb's table is partial and in-frame only. The sample records fewer than 250,000 clones, around 85% being singletons. From germline, CDR1 is SGHRS and CDR2 YFSETQ. V shed 0 bases and J shed 5 bases, with 14 bases lying between them. The CDR3 consists of 15 residues. The TCR comes from a human donor in good health. The rearrangement joins TRBV5-1 to TRBJ2-5, with D possibly TRBD2 on 6 matching bases. Material: PBMCs. DNA of the CDR3: TGCGCCAGCAGCTTGGCCAGCGGAGGGGTCGAGACCCAGTACTTC. Its protein product is CASSLASGGVETQYF.